Following are 23 T cell receptor beta chains from one sample sequenced in a study of CD8+CD57+ T cells in acquired aplastic anemia. The TCR beta profiling, which covered VDJ combination and CDR3 sequence, was carried out using genomic DNA as the template. One entry per CDR3 protein results from TCRdb running MiXCR on the reads. The sample has some 150,000 distinct CDR3 sequences; approximately 52% are singletons. Patients chosen for sequencing had CD8+CD57+ cells that had expanded, as shown by flow cytometry. The sample taken for sequencing was sorted CD4+, CD8+, or CD8+CD57+ T cells (not recorded which) from PBMCs. The receptors stem from a human donor with aplastic anemia.

This clonotype came up many times. The chain recombines TRBV7-8 with TRBJ2-7; the match to TRBD1 covers 8 bases. CDR1 and CDR2 from the germline V gene are SGHVS and FQNEAQ. The CDR3 sequence is 14 residues long. V was clipped by 4 bases and J by 1 base; unmatched bases: 3. The CDR3 loop is CASSSDRASYEQYF. CDR3 in DNA: TGTGCCAGCAGCTCGGACAGGGCTTCCTACGAGCAGTACTTC.

There are many counts of this clonotype. The chain employs TRBV4-1 and TRBJ1-1; 10 bases are a match to TRBD1. Germline V gene sequence: CDR1 MGHRA, CDR2 YSYEKL. Unmatched junction bases numbered 6, after V lost 0 bases and J lost 5 bases. CDR3 length equals 16 residues. CDR3 DNA: TGCGCCAGCAGCCAAGAGGGACAGGGGATGATAACTGAAGCTTTCTTT. It yields the protein CASSQEGQGMITEAFF.

This clonotype was seen at least ten times. The V call is TRBV6-4, the J call TRBJ1-1, with D uncertain. The germline CDR1 and CDR2 sequences are MRHNA and SNTAGT. The CDR3 runs 13 residues. Trimming pared 7 bases from V and 7 bases from J, leaving 16 bases between. The CDR3 region has the DNA TGTGCCAGCAAGGCGGGGTCTCTGAGTGAAGCTTTCTTT. This codes for CASKAGSLSEAFF.

This clonotype occurred many times. This chain connects TRBV7-9 to TRBJ2-3; D is undetermined. Trimming took off 1 base at V and 0 bases at J, with 11 bases between the two ends. The CDR3 is made up of 16 amino acids. CDR1 and CDR2 from the germline V gene are SEHNR and FQNEAQ (reference sequence). In DNA, the CDR3 is TGTGCCAGCAGCTTAGACGGCGGAATCAGCACAGATACGCAGTATTTT. Translation: CASSLDGGISTDTQYF.

This clonotype occurred many times. The rearrangement links TRBV13 to TRBJ2-1; D is unresolved. V shed 4 bases and J shed 5 bases, with 9 bases lying between them. Looked up from germline, CDR1 is PRHDT and CDR2 is FYEKMQ (reference sequence). The CDR3 totals 13 residues. The CDR3 sequence: CASSSDADNEQFF. The CDR3 region has the DNA TGTGCCAGCAGCTCGGATGCAGACAATGAGCAGTTCTTC.

This clonotype has ten or more counts. The V call is TRBV9, the J call TRBJ2-3; the D gene could be TRBD1 or TRBD2 (6 bases each). Per the germline V gene, CDR1 is SGDLS and CDR2 is YYNGEE. The CDR3 length is 14 residues. V lost 3 bases, J lost 4 bases, and 12 bases lay in between. Here the CDR3 reads CASSGGAISDTQYF. CDR3 DNA: TGTGCCAGCAGCGGGGGGGCCATTTCAGATACGCAGTATTTT.

This rearrangement joins TRBV2 to TRBJ1-6; D gene ambiguous. The germline CDR1 and CDR2 sequences are SNHLY and FYNNEI. Deletions cut 4 bases from V and 9 bases from J, with 10 bases between. The CDR3 runs 13 residues. Written as DNA, the CDR3 is TGTGCCAGCAGTGGCGGCCAACGTTCACCCCTCCACTTT. Translated: CASSGGQRSPLHF.

This sequence joins TRBV24-1 and TRBJ1-1; D gene ambiguous. The CDR3 spans 13 residues. The V and J ends lost 7 bases and 1 base respectively, with 9 bases between them. The germline V gene has CDR1 KGHDR and CDR2 SFDVKD. The CDR3 DNA reads as TGTGCCACCAGAGCGCCAGCGAACACTGAAGCTTTCTTT. Its translation: CATRAPANTEAFF.

V gene TRBV3-1 combines with J gene TRBJ2-1; 8 nucleotides align to TRBD2. CDR3 size: 14 residues. V shed 6 bases, J shed 3 bases, and the junction held 4 bases outside the gene matches. CDR1 LGHDT and CDR2 YNNKEL come from the germline V gene (reference sequence). In DNA, the CDR3 is TGTGCCAGCAGGAGCGGGGGCATCTACAATGAGCAGTTCTTC. Its protein product is CASRSGGIYNEQFF.

This clonotype came up many times. The chain links TRBV4-1 to TRBJ1-6, with D unresolved. This CDR3 contains 16 residues. V lost 1 base and J 9 bases, leaving 16 bases between the germline ends. The germline CDR1 and CDR2 sequences are MGHRA and YSYEKL. This CDR3 is CASSQVMPGRSSPLHF. The CDR3 nucleotides are TGCGCCAGCAGCCAAGTAATGCCCGGCCGGAGTTCACCCCTCCACTTT.

This clonotype was detected ten times or more. This sequence joins TRBV7-8 and TRBJ2-3; 12 bases agree with TRBD2. Per germline, CDR1 SGHVS and CDR2 FQNEAQ. The V gene end was trimmed by 8 bases and the J gene end by 4 bases; junction bases not matched to a gene: 10. The CDR3 totals 16 residues. The CDR3 DNA reads TGTGCCAGCTCGAAGAGGGCTAGCGGGGGGGCAGATACGCAGTATTTT. This translates into CASSKRASGGADTQYF. The full variable domain, rest sourced from reference TRBV7-8 and TRBJ2-3, is GAGVSQSPRYKVAKRGQDVALRCDPISGHVSLFWYQQALGQGPEFLTYFQNEAQLDKSGLPSDRFFAERPEGSVSTLKIQRTQQEDSAVYLCASSKRASGGADTQYFGPGTRLTVL.

This clonotype was counted only a few times. The chain employs TRBV15 and TRBJ2-1; no reliable D call. This CDR3 spans 13 amino acids. The germline V gene has CDR1 LNHNV and CDR2 YYDKDF (reference sequence). V was trimmed by 4 bases and J by 2 bases, leaving 6 bases between them. The CDR3 nucleotides are TGTGCCACCAGCATCAAAGCCTACAATGAGCAGTTCTTC. It yields the protein CATSIKAYNEQFF.

This clonotype was picked up many times. The chain couples TRBV19 to TRBJ2-4; 10 bases match TRBD1. Per germline, CDR1 LNHDA and CDR2 SQIVND (reference sequence). Trimming cost V 5 bases and J 12 bases; bases outside gene matches: 7. The CDR3 totals 13 residues. The CDR3 DNA reads TGTGCCAGTAGTCCCGGGACAGGGGTATCTCAGTACTTC. Translation: CASSPGTGVSQYF.

This clonotype was seen ten or more times. The V gene is TRBV7-9, the J gene TRBJ2-7; tentatively, D is TRBD1 (6 bases). Germline V lookup: CDR1 SEHNR, CDR2 FQNEAQ (reference sequence). The V end lost 5 bases, the J end lost 0 bases, and 8 bases lay between the germline ends. The CDR3 runs to 13 residues. The CDR3, as DNA: TGTGCCAGCAGCCCGGACAGCTCCTACGAGCAGTACTTC. Translated: CASSPDSSYEQYF.

The chain is built from TRBV24-1 and TRBJ1-5; D is ambiguous. The CDR3 is made up of 14 amino acids. With 4 bases removed from V and 0 bases from J, the gap between germline ends came to 6 bases. The germline V gene encodes CDR1 KGHDR and CDR2 SFDVKD. CDR3 in amino acids: CATSDQNSNQPQHF. The DNA of the CDR3 is TGTGCCACCAGTGACCAAAATAGCAATCAGCCCCAGCATTTT.

This sequence joins TRBV19 and TRBJ1-5; D is possibly TRBD1 (6 bases). The V end was cut by 7 bases, the J end by 3 bases, with 13 bases between. The length of the CDR3 is 14 residues. Germline CDR1 and CDR2: LNHDA and SQIVND (reference sequence). The CDR3 coding sequence is TGTGCCAGTACCTGGGGGCAGGTCAATCAGCCCCAGCATTTT. It specifies CASTWGQVNQPQHF.

Many counts were recorded for this clonotype. The genes are TRBV7-9 and TRBJ1-5, with 7 positions matching TRBD1. Germline CDR1 and CDR2: SEHNR and FQNEAQ (reference sequence). V shed 4 bases and J 5 bases; nucleotides not matched to a gene: 8. This CDR3 is 15 amino acids long. CDR3 amino acids: CASSSTEDRDQPQHF. The CDR3 DNA is TGTGCCAGCAGCTCAACGGAAGACAGGGATCAGCCCCAGCATTTT.

A remark on this clonotype: One end of the junction varies from germline; a read error may be responsible. This chain joins TRBV2 and TRBJ2-3; D gene ambiguous. The CDR3 contains 14 residues. CDR1 and CDR2 from the germline V gene are SNHLY and FYNNEI. In DNA, the CDR3 is TGTGCCAGCGGTGAACGATCGGGTATGGATACGCAGTATTTT. Residues: CASGERSGMDTQYF.

The CDR3 spells CASSVAGSTNTIYF. The CDR3 DNA sequence: TGTGCCAGCAGCGTAGCGGGCAGTACAAACACCATATATTTT. The J gene is TRBJ1-3, the V gene TRBV9; D unclear. This CDR3 region has 14 residues. CDR1 SGDLS and CDR2 YYNGEE come from the germline V gene. V was pared by 0 bases and J by 6 bases, with 10 bases between.

Worth noting for this clonotype: A read error may explain this, as a much larger clone is one base away. The genes are TRBV2 and TRBJ1-1; D remains ambiguous. This CDR3 has 14 amino acids. CDR1 SNHLY and CDR2 FYNNEI come from the germline V gene. The CDR3 DNA follows: TGTGCCAGCAGTTTAGCGATTACTAACACTGGAGCTTTCTTT. It yields the protein CASSLAITNTGAFF. The entire variable domain, with the rest obtained from reference TRBV2 and TRBJ1-1, is as follows: EPEVTQTPSHQVTQMGQEVILRCVPISNHLYFYWYRQILGQKVEFLVSFYNNEISEKSEIFDDQFSVERPDGSNFTLKIRSTKLEDSAMYFCASSLAITNTGAFFGQGTRLTVV.

The chain carries TRBV7-9 and TRBJ2-5; 8 nucleotides line up with TRBD1. Losses at the gene ends were 0 bases for V and 1 base for J; bases not matched to a gene: 1. The CDR3 consists of 15 residues. The germline V gene has CDR1 SEHNR and CDR2 FQNEAQ (reference sequence). This CDR3 reads CASSLATGGQETQYF. The CDR3 DNA sequence: TGTGCCAGCAGCTTAGCTACAGGGGGCCAAGAGACCCAGTACTTC.

This clonotype was seen repeatedly, ten times or more. J is TRBJ2-7 and V is TRBV2; TRBD1 agrees at 11 bases. Germline V lookup: CDR1 SNHLY, CDR2 FYNNEI. The CDR3 loop spans 15 amino acids. J was trimmed by 2 bases and V by 8 bases; bases with no gene match: 8. CDR3 DNA: TGTGCCAGCTCCGAAGGGGACAGGGGGGCCTACGAGCAGTACTTC. It specifies CASSEGDRGAYEQYF. The complete variable domain, with remaining parts taken from reference TRBV2 and TRBJ2-7, reads EPEVTQTPSHQVTQMGQEVILRCVPISNHLYFYWYRQILGQKVEFLVSFYNNEISEKSEIFDDQFSVERPDGSNFTLKIRSTKLEDSAMYFCASSEGDRGAYEQYFGPGTRLTVT.

The chain carries TRBV19 and TRBJ2-2, with unresolved D. Trimming took 2 bases from V and 8 from J, leaving 12 bases between them. The CDR3 contains 14 residues. Per germline, CDR1 LNHDA and CDR2 SQIVND (reference sequence). CDR3 residues: CASSIYSYAGELFF. CDR3 nucleotides: TGTGCCAGTAGTATATACAGTTACGCAGGGGAGCTGTTTTTT.